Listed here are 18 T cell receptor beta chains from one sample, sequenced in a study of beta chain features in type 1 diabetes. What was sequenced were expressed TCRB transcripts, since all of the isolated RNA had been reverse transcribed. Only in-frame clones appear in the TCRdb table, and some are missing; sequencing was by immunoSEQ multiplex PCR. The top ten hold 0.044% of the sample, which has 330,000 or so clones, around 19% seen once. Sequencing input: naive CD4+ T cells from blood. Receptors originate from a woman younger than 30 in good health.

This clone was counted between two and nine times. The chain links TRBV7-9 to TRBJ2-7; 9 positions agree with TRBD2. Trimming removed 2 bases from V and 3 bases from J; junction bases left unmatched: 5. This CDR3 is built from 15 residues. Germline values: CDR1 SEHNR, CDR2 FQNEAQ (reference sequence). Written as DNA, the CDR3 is TGTGCCAGCAGCTTATTAGCGGGGGCTAACTACGAGCAGTACTTC. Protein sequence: CASSLLAGANYEQYF.

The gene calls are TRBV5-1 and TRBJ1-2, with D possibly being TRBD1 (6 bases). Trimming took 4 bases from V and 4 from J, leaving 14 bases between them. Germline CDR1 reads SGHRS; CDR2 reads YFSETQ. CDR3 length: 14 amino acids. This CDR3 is CASSQDSQFYGYTF. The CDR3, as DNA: TGCGCCAGCAGCCAGGACAGTCAATTCTATGGCTACACCTTC.

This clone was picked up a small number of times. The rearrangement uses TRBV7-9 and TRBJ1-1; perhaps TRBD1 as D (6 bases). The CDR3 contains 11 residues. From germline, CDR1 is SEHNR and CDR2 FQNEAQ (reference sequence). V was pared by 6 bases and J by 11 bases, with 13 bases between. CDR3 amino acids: CASRRTEGAFF. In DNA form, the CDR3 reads TGTGCCAGCAGGCGGACAGAGGGTGCTTTCTTT.

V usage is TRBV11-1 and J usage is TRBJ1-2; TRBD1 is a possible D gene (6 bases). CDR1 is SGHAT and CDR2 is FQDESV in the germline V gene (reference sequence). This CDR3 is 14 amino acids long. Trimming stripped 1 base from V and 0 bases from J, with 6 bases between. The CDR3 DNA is TGTGCCAGCAGCTTAGGGACAGCTAACTATGGCTACACCTTC. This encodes CASSLGTANYGYTF.

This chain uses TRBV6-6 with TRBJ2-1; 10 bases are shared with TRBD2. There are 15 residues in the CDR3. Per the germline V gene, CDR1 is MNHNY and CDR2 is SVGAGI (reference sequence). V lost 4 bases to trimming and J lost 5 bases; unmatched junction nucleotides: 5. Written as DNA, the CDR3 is TGTGCCAGCAGTTTCAGACTAGCGGGCAACAATGAGCAGTTCTTC. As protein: CASSFRLAGNNEQFF.

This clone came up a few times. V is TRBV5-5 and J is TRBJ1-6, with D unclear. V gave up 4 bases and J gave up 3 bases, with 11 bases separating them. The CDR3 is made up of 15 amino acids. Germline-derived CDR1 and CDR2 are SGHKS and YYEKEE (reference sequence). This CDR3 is CASSQQALYNSPLHF. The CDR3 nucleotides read TGTGCCAGCAGCCAGCAGGCCCTCTATAATTCACCCCTCCACTTT.

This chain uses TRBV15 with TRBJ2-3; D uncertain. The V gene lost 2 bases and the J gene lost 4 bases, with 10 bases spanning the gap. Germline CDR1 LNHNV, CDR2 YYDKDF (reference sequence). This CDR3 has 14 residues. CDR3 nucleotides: TGTGCCACCAGCAGATCCTACGTCGCAGATACGCAGTATTTT. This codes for CATSRSYVADTQYF.

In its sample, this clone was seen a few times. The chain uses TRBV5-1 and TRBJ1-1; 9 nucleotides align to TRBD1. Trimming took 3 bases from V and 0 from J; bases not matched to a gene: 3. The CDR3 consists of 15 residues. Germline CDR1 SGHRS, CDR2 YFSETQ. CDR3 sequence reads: CASSSQGAVNTEAFF. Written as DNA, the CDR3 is TGCGCCAGCAGCTCACAGGGGGCCGTGAACACTGAAGCTTTCTTT.

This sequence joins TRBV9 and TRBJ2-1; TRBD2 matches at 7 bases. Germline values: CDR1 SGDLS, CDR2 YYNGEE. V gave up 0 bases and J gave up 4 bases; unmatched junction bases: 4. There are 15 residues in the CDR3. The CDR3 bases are TGTGCCAGCAGCGTAGGAGCGGGGACTTACAATGAGCAGTTCTTC. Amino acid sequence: CASSVGAGTYNEQFF. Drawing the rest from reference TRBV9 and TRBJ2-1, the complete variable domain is DSGVTQTPKHLITATGQRVTLRCSPRSGDLSVYWYQQSLDQGLQFLIQYYNGEERAKGNILERFSAQQFPDLHSELNLSSLELGDSALYFCASSVGAGTYNEQFFGPGTRLTVL.

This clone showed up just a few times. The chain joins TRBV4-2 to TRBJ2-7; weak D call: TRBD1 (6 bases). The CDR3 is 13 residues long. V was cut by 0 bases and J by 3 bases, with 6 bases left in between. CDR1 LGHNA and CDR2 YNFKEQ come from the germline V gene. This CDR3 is CASSQEDSYEQYF. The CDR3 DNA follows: TGTGCCAGCAGCCAAGAGGACAGCTACGAGCAGTACTTC.

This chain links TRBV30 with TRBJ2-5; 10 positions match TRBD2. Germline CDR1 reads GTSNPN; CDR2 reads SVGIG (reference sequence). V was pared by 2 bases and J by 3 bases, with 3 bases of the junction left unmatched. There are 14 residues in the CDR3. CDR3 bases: TGTGCCTGGAGTCCCACTAGCGGGAAAGAGACCCAGTACTTC. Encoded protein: CAWSPTSGKETQYF.

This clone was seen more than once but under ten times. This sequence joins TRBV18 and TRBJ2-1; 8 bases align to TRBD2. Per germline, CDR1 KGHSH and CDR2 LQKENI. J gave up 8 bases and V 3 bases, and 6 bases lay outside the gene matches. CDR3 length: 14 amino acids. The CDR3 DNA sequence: TGTGCCAGCTCACCCCGGGGGGGATGGGATGAGCAGTTCTTC. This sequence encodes CASSPRGGWDEQFF.

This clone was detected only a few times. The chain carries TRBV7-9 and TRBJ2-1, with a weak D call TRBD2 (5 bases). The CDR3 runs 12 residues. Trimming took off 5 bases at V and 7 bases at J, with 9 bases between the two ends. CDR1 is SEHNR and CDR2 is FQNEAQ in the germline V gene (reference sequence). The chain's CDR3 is CASSARGNEQFF. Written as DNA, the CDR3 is TGTGCCAGCAGCGCGCGAGGGAATGAGCAGTTCTTC.

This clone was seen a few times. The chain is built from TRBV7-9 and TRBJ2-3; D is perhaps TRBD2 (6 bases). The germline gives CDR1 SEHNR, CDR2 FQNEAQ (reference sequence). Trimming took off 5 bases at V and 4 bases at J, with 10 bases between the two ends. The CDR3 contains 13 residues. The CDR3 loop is CASSGPGADTQYF. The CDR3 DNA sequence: TGTGCCAGCAGCGGCCCGGGAGCAGATACGCAGTATTTT.

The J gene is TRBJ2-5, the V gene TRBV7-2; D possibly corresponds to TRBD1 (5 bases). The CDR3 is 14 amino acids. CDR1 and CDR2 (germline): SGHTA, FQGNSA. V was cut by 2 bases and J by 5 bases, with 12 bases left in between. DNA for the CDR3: TGTGCCAGCAGCTTATTCGGTGGGGCGGAGACCCAGTACTTC. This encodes CASSLFGGAETQYF.

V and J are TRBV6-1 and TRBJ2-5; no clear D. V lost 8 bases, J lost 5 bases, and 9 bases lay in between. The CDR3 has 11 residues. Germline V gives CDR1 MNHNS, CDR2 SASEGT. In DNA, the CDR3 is TGTGCCAGCCTCAAGGAGGAGACCCAGTACTTC. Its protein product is CASLKEETQYF.

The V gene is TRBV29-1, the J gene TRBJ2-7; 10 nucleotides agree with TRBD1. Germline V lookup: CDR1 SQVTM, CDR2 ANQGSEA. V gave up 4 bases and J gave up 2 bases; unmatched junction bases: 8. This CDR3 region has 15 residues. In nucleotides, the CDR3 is TGCAGCGTTGGCCGCCGGGACAGGGGAACCTACGAGCAGTACTTC. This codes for CSVGRRDRGTYEQYF.

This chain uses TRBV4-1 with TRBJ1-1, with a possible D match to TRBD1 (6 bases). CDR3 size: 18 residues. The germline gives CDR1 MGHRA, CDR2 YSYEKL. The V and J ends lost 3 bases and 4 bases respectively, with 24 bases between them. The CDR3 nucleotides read TGCGCCAGCAGCCACCCTTTCAGGGGTGGTACTCGGGGCACTGAAGCTTTCTTT. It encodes CASSHPFRGGTRGTEAFF.